Following are 27 T cell receptor beta chains from one sample sequenced in a study of T cell repertoires in cytomegalovirus infection. Via MiXCR, TCRdb re-called the reads, giving one row per CDR3 protein. Found here are 270,000 or so distinct CDR3 sequences, 17% of them singletons; the top ten hold around half. Source material: CD8+ T cells from PBMCs. Source of these receptors: a human donor in good health (CMV status not recorded). Some clones in this sample may be carry-over from other donors' samples.

This clonotype was counted between two and nine times. V and J are TRBV6-4 and TRBJ1-3; 10 nucleotides agree with TRBD1. The CDR3 is made up of 20 amino acids. After removal of 6 bases from V and 6 bases from J, the junction contained 23 bases not matched to a gene. Germline V lookup: CDR1 MRHNA, CDR2 SNTAGT. CDR3 loop: CASSPLGTGDNTDSENTIYF. The CDR3 region has the DNA TGTGCCAGCAGCCCTCTCGGGACAGGGGACAACACTGACAGTGAAAACACCATATATTTT.

V gene TRBV4-3 combines with J gene TRBJ2-1, with TRBD1 identical over 7 bases. Germline V gene data show CDR1 as LGHNA and CDR2 as YSLEER. This CDR3 has 15 amino acids. After removal of 0 bases from V and 3 bases from J, the junction contained 2 bases not matched to a gene. The CDR3 spells CASSQERDSYNEQFF. CDR3 in DNA: TGCGCCAGCAGCCAAGAACGGGACAGCTACAATGAGCAGTTCTTC.

This clonotype has ten or more counts. The gene calls are TRBV9 and TRBJ2-5; possibly TRBD1 for D (5 bases). V shed 3 bases and J shed 1 base, with 10 bases lying between them. Per germline, CDR1 SGDLS and CDR2 YYNGEE. The CDR3 runs to 14 residues. CDR3 sequence: CASSGGAIQETQYF. CDR3 nucleotides: TGTGCCAGCAGCGGTGGGGCCATCCAAGAGACCCAGTACTTC. The whole variable domain, remainder taken from reference TRBV9 and TRBJ2-5, is DSGVTQTPKHLITATGQRVTLRCSPRSGDLSVYWYQQSLDQGLQFLIQYYNGEERAKGNILERFSAQQFPDLHSELNLSSLELGDSALYFCASSGGAIQETQYFGPGTRLLVL.

This clonotype was picked up many times. This sequence joins TRBV7-9 and TRBJ2-1; D call uncertain. Germline assignment: CDR1 SEHNR and CDR2 FQNEAQ (reference sequence). V was shortened by 2 bases and J by 0 bases, with 8 bases between the two germline ends. The CDR3 has 15 amino acids. CDR3 region: CASSLSVRSYNEQFF. DNA of the CDR3: TGTGCCAGCAGCTTATCTGTTCGCTCCTACAATGAGCAGTTCTTC.

This chain links TRBV28 with TRBJ1-5, with D unresolved. The CDR3 has 13 amino acids. V lost 6 bases, J lost 4 bases, and 10 bases lay in between. Germline values: CDR1 MDHEN, CDR2 SYDVKM. The CDR3, as DNA: TGTGCCAGCAGCCCACCCCCGAATCAGCCCCAGCATTTT. Protein sequence: CASSPPPNQPQHF.

CDR3 bases: TGCAGTGCTAGAGATCGGGAGGGTTGGACCGGGGAGCTGTTTTTT. This codes for CSARDREGWTGELFF. The chain couples TRBV20-1 to TRBJ2-2; 8 bases align to TRBD2. J lost 5 bases, V lost 0 bases, and 5 bases had no gene match. Germline loops: CDR1 DFQATT, CDR2 SNEGSKA (reference sequence). The CDR3 loop spans 15 amino acids.

Concerning this clonotype: The junction shows a germline mismatch at one end, possibly a read error. The chain has TRBV7-9 and TRBJ1-1; no clear D. CDR1 and CDR2 from the germline V gene are SEHNR and FQNEAQ (reference sequence). The CDR3 runs to 12 residues. CDR3 region: CTSSSGLTEAFF. As DNA, the CDR3 is TGTACCAGCAGCTCGGGTCTCACTGAAGCTTTCTTT. The full variable domain, in which reference TRBV7-9 and TRBJ1-1 provide the parts outside the CDR3, is DTGVSQNPRHKITKRGQNVTFRCDPISEHNRLYWYRQTLGQGPEFLTYFQNEAQLEKSRLLSDRFSAERPKGSFSTLEIQRTEQGDSAMYLCTSSSGLTEAFFGQGTRLTVV.

Only a few counts were recorded for this clonotype. The chain joins TRBV28 to TRBJ1-5; the D is unclear. Trimming took 6 bases from V and 3 from J, leaving 12 bases between them. The CDR3 length is 14 residues. CDR1 is MDHEN, CDR2 SYDVKM, per germline. CDR3: CASSPVGFNQPQHF. DNA for the CDR3: TGTGCCAGCAGCCCCGTAGGGTTCAATCAGCCCCAGCATTTT.

V is TRBV29-1 and J is TRBJ1-4; TRBD1 is a possible D gene (5 bases). Trimming removed 2 bases at V and 8 bases at J, with 9 bases between. Germline-derived CDR1 and CDR2 are SQVTM and ANQGSEA. The CDR3 is 12 amino acids. In DNA form, the CDR3 reads TGCAGCGTTGAACAGGGTGAAGAAAAACTGTTTTTT. Translating gives CSVEQGEEKLFF. The whole variable domain, filled in from reference TRBV29-1 and TRBJ1-4, reads SAVISQKPSRDICQRGTSLTIQCQVDSQVTMMFWYRQQPGQSLTLIATANQGSEATYESGFVIDKFPISRPNLTFSTLTVSNMSPEDSSIYLCSVEQGEEKLFFGSGTQLSVL.

This chain uses TRBV7-3 with TRBJ2-3, with D tentatively TRBD2 (5 bases). In germline, CDR1 is SGHTA, CDR2 FQGTGA. This CDR3 is 17 amino acids long. V was shortened by 2 bases and J by 0 bases, with 15 bases between the two germline ends. CDR3 sequence (DNA): TGTGCCAGCAGCTTAGGTATCGTCCGGGGTAGCACAGATACGCAGTATTTT. Translated, it gives CASSLGIVRGSTDTQYF.

This clonotype has ten or more counts. V and J are TRBV7-9 and TRBJ2-2; 8 nucleotides align to TRBD1. The germline V gene has CDR1 SEHNR and CDR2 FQNEAQ (reference sequence). The length of the CDR3 is 15 residues. Trimming cost V 5 bases and J 4 bases; bases outside gene matches: 6. In DNA, the CDR3 is TGTGCCAGCAGCCTAACCACAGGGGGCACCGGGGAGCTGTTTTTT. Its protein product is CASSLTTGGTGELFF.

The chain joins TRBV5-1 to TRBJ1-4, with TRBD1 matching 11 bases. The ends lost 3 bases at V and 0 bases at J; junction bases unmatched: 7. The CDR3 covers 18 residues. CDR1 is SGHRS, CDR2 YFSETQ, per germline. The CDR3 loop reads CASSSPTGQGATNEKLFF. The CDR3 DNA sequence: TGCGCCAGCAGCTCACCCACGGGACAGGGGGCAACTAATGAAAAACTGTTTTTT.

The CDR3 sequence is CASSVVSGVKLFF. CDR3 sequence (DNA): TGTGCCAGCAGCGTCGTCTCTGGGGTAAAACTGTTTTTT. The chain links TRBV6-5 to TRBJ1-4; D is undetermined. V gave up 6 bases and J gave up 10 bases, with 15 bases separating them. The CDR3 is 13 amino acids. Germline lookup yields CDR1 MNHEY and CDR2 SVGAGI.

This clonotype was seen many times. V and J are TRBV7-2 and TRBJ1-2; 11 nucleotides agree with TRBD1. Germline assignment: CDR1 SGHTA and CDR2 FQGNSA. Germline trimming cut 3 bases from V and 5 bases from J; bases unmatched to any gene: 5. This CDR3 is 15 amino acids long. DNA for the CDR3: TGTGCCAGCAGCTTCCAGGACAGGGGGCGTTATGGCTACACCTTC. This sequence encodes CASSFQDRGRYGYTF.

This clonotype occurred a few times. The chain is built from TRBV27 and TRBJ1-1; D call uncertain. Germline assignment: CDR1 MNHEY and CDR2 SMNVEV (reference sequence). CDR3 length equals 14 residues. The ends were cut back, 0 bases at V and 2 bases at J, with 7 bases in the middle. CDR3 sequence reads: CASSLSPGNTEAFF. The CDR3 coding sequence is TGTGCCAGCAGTTTATCGCCAGGAAACACTGAAGCTTTCTTT.

This clonotype occurred a few times. The rearrangement joins TRBV4-1 to TRBJ1-5; the D is unclear. CDR1 is MGHRA and CDR2 is YSYEKL in the germline V gene. Trimming cost V 7 bases and J 6 bases, with 13 bases left between them. The CDR3 length is 13 residues. The CDR3 region is CASNSVPGQPQHF. The CDR3 nucleotides read TGCGCCAGCAACAGCGTGCCGGGTCAGCCCCAGCATTTT.

This clonotype has ten or more counts. This chain connects TRBV7-8 to TRBJ1-4; D not resolved. Germline CDR1 and CDR2: SGHVS and FQNEAQ. V was shortened by 2 bases and J by 1 base, with 20 bases between the two germline ends. The CDR3 runs 19 residues. CDR3 amino acids: CASSLSGTDTGKTNEKLFF. CDR3 sequence (DNA): TGTGCCAGCAGCTTATCTGGCACCGACACCGGGAAAACTAATGAAAAACTGTTTTTT.

In its sample, this clonotype was seen many times. The V call is TRBV7-9, the J call TRBJ2-4; D unresolved. The CDR3 sequence is 14 residues long. V was pared by 5 bases and J by 8 bases, with 16 bases between. Germline CDR1 reads SEHNR; CDR2 reads FQNEAQ (reference sequence). The CDR3 coding sequence is TGTGCCAGCAGCCCCAGGACCCTGGTTGACATTCAGTACTTC. This encodes CASSPRTLVDIQYF.

Many counts were recorded for this clonotype. CDR3 amino acids: CASSYSLTGNTEAFF. The DNA for the CDR3 is TGTGCCAGCAGTTACTCTCTGACAGGGAACACTGAAGCTTTCTTT. The rearrangement uses TRBV6-5 and TRBJ1-1; maybe TRBD1 (6 bases). Trimming removed 0 bases from V and 1 base from J, with 9 bases in between. This CDR3 region has 15 residues. Germline values: CDR1 MNHEY, CDR2 SVGAGI.

The V call is TRBV6-2 or TRBV6-3, the J call TRBJ1-1; D unresolved. CDR3 length equals 13 residues. Per the germline V gene, CDR1 is MNHEY and CDR2 is SVGEGT. V lost 7 bases and J 3 bases, leaving 12 bases between the germline ends. The CDR3 here is CASISHSYTEAFF. CDR3 nucleotide sequence: TGTGCCAGCATATCCCACAGCTACACTGAAGCTTTCTTT.

About this clonotype: A much larger clone differs by one base, so this may be a read error. V is TRBV6-5 and J is TRBJ2-1; D might be TRBD2 (6 bases). Trimming took 7 bases from V and 7 from J, leaving 20 bases between them. Germline-derived CDR1 and CDR2 are MNHEY and SVGAGI. CDR3 length: 15 residues. CDR3 loop: CASTPSILAGNEQFF. As DNA, the CDR3 is TGTGCCAGCACCCCTTCGATACTAGCTGGAAATGAGCAGTTCTTC.

The chain employs TRBV6-2 or TRBV6-3 and TRBJ2-2; D gene unclear. Per germline, CDR1 MNHEY and CDR2 SVGEGT. Trimming removed 2 bases at V and 0 bases at J, with 1 base between. CDR3 length: 13 amino acids. The CDR3 DNA reads as TGTGCCAGCAGTTACACGAACACCGGGGAGCTGTTTTTT. Its protein product is CASSYTNTGELFF.

This clonotype was counted a single time. CDR3: CASSYFLPPRTGGNYGYTF. The CDR3, as DNA: TGTGCCAGCAGTTACTTTTTACCCCCTCGGACAGGGGGTAACTATGGCTACACCTTC. The chain combines TRBV6-5 with TRBJ1-2; 10 bases map to TRBD1. With 1 base clipped from V and 1 base from J, the junction kept 12 bases outside the gene matches. Germline values: CDR1 MNHEY, CDR2 SVGAGI. The CDR3 runs to 19 residues.

This clonotype was counted between two and nine times. The V call is TRBV4-3, the J call TRBJ2-1, with 8 bases that match TRBD2. V shed 0 bases and J 9 bases; nucleotides not matched to a gene: 10. From germline, CDR1 is LGHNA and CDR2 YSLEER. This CDR3 comprises 16 residues. The CDR3 reads CASSQELAAGGIEQFF. CDR3 coding DNA: TGCGCCAGCAGCCAAGAGCTAGCCGCGGGGGGAATTGAGCAGTTCTTC.

This clonotype was seen once. This chain uses TRBV25-1 with TRBJ2-7, with D uncertain. This CDR3 is 14 amino acids long. The germline CDR1 and CDR2 sequences are MGHDK and SYGVNS. The V gene lost 4 bases and the J gene lost 2 bases, with 12 bases spanning the gap. The CDR3 coding sequence is TGTGCCAGCAGTGGGGTAGATTGGGCCTACGAGCAGTACTTC. Encoded protein: CASSGVDWAYEQYF.

The rearrangement uses TRBV20-1 and TRBJ2-1, with 12 nucleotides matching TRBD2. The CDR3 is 21 amino acids. Germline V gives CDR1 DFQATT, CDR2 SNEGSKA (reference sequence). V was clipped by 6 bases and J by 3 bases; unmatched bases: 24. The CDR3 sequence: CSAPGARLTSGGSFGYNEQFF. In nucleotides, the CDR3 is TGCAGTGCCCCCGGGGCTAGGTTAACTAGCGGGGGGTCCTTTGGCTACAATGAGCAGTTCTTC.

This clonotype was counted many times. The chain has TRBV12-5 and TRBJ2-2; D is perhaps TRBD1 (6 bases). The CDR3 has 16 amino acids. CDR1 is LGHNT, CDR2 FRNRAP, per germline. The V gene lost 3 bases and the J gene lost 4 bases, with 15 bases spanning the gap. CDR3 sequence: CASGFLLGDTTGELFF. The CDR3 DNA follows: TGTGCTAGTGGTTTCTTGTTAGGGGACACCACCGGGGAGCTGTTTTTT.